Below, one TCR beta chain is given with its context. The target antigen is unknown. The data derive from a study of PD-1 blockade in classical Hodgkin lymphoma. Data came from immunoSEQ multiplex PCR; TCRdb stores just in-frame clones and leaves some out. This table holds around 25,000 clones, about 80% found once. Study observations and caveats: By C4D1, CD4+ diversity increased significantly, especially in complete responders. It was among complete responders that baseline diversity resembled that of newly diagnosed patients. Any patient who commenced nivolumab under 1 year after ASCT was excluded.

Each patient relapsed following autologous stem cell transplantation, and prior brentuximab vedotin exposure differed. Trimming removed 4 bases from V and 0 bases from J, with 8 bases in between. The length of the CDR3 is 15 residues. Germline V gene lookup returns CDR1 SGHDT and CDR2 YYEEEE. The sample consisted of peripheral blood mononuclear cells (PBMCs), taken at baseline. The rearrangement links TRBV5-6 to TRBJ2-6, with no clear D. The clonotype comes from a human donor with classical Hodgkin lymphoma. The CDR3 DNA sequence: TGTGCCAGCAGCGGGTTTTTCTCTGGGGCCAACGTCCTGACTTTC. Amino acids: CASSGFFSGANVLTF.